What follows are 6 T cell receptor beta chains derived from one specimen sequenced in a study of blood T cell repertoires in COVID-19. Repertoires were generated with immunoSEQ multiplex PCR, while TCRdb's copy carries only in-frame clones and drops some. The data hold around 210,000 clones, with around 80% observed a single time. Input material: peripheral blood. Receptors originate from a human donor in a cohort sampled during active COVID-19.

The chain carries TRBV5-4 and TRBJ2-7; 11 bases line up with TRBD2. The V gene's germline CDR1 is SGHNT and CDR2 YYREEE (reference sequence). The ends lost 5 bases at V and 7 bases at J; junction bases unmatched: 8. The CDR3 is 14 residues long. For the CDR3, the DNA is TGTGCCAGCAGTTTTACTAGCGGGAGAGGAGAGCAGTACTTC. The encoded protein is CASSFTSGRGEQYF. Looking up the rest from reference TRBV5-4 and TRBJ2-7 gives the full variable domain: ETGVTQSPTHLIKTRGQQVTLRCSSQSGHNTVSWYQQALGQGPQFIFQYYREEENGRGNFPPRFSGLQFPNYSSELNVNALELDDSALYLCASSFTSGRGEQYFGPGTRLTVT.

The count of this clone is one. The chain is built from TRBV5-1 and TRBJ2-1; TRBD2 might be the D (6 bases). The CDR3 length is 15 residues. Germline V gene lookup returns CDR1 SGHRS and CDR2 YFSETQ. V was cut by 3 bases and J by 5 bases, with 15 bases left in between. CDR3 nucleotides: TGCGCCAGCAGCTCGACTAGTGTGAGGGACAATGAGCAGTTCTTC. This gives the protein CASSSTSVRDNEQFF.

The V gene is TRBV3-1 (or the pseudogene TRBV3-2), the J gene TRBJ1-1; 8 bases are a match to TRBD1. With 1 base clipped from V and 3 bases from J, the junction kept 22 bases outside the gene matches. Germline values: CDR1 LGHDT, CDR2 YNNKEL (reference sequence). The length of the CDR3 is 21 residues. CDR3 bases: TGTGCCAGCAGCCAAGTGGTGGGCAGTCTGGACAGGGTATTTTTCGACACTGAAGCTTTCTTT. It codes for CASSQVVGSLDRVFFDTEAFF.

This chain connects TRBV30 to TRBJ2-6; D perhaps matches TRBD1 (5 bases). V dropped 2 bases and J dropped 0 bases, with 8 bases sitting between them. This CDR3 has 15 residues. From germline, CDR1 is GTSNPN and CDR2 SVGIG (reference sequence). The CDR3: CAWSSGISGANVLTF. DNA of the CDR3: TGTGCCTGGAGTTCAGGGATCTCTGGGGCCAACGTCCTGACTTTC.

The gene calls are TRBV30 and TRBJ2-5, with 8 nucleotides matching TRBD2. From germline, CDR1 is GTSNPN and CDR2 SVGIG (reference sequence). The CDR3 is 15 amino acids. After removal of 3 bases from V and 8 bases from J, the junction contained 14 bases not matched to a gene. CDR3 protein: CAWSGSVEREFTQYF. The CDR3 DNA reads TGTGCCTGGAGCGGGTCCGTCGAGCGGGAGTTTACCCAGTACTTC.

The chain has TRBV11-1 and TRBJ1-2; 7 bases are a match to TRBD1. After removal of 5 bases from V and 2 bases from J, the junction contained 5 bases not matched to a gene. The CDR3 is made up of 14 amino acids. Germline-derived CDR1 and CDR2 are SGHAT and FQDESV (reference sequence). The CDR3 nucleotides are TGTGCCAGCAGCCGTGAGACAGGGAACTATGGCTACACCTTC. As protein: CASSRETGNYGYTF.